Listed below are T cell receptor beta chains from one sample, sequenced in a study of T-cell reconstitution after alpha-beta-depleted transplantation in children. TCRdb reprocessed the PCR reads with MiXCR, giving one entry per CDR3 protein. This table has around 440,000 distinct CDR3 sequences, roughly 15% appearing once. Source: PBMCs, mostly from graft donor cells, taken 360 days after TCRalphabeta/CD19-depleted stem cell transplant. The receptors come from a boy under two years old who had a stem cell transplant for Wiskott-Aldrich syndrome, so the T cells may come from the graft donor. Both conserved end residues are part of each CDR3. Fields, in order: V gene, CDR3 length, J gene, clone size, D gene, CDR3 protein, CDR3 DNA. A D gene is named only where the DNA matches it firmly. Size tells how often a clone was seen (once, few, many) or the class of an expanded clone, and some rows leave it out.

v_gene: TRBV7-2; len: 13; j_gene: TRBJ2-7; abundance: few; d_gene: .; CDR3aa: CASSPPASYEQYF; CDR3nt: TGTGCCAGCAGCCCTCCGGCCTCCTACGAGCAGTACTTC
v_gene: TRBV7-2; len: 15; j_gene: TRBJ2-7; abundance: .; d_gene: TRBD2; CDR3aa: CASSPRGGGGDEQYF; CDR3nt: TGTGCCAGCAGCCCTAGGGGTGGCGGGGGTGACGAGCAGTACTTC
v_gene: TRBV6-7; len: 16; j_gene: TRBJ2-7; abundance: few; d_gene: .; CDR3aa: CASSYSTSTTSWEQYF; CDR3nt: TGTGCCAGCAGTTACTCGACCTCGACTACCAGCTGGGAGCAGTACTTC
v_gene: TRBV3-1; len: 15; j_gene: TRBJ2-7; abundance: few; d_gene: .; CDR3aa: CASSRMRGLTYEQYF; CDR3nt: TGTGCCAGCAGTCGCATGAGGGGGTTGACCTACGAGCAGTACTTC
v_gene: TRBV12-3/TRBV12-4; len: 13; j_gene: TRBJ2-7; abundance: few; d_gene: TRBD2; CDR3aa: CASRPGLWGEQYF; CDR3nt: TGTGCCAGCAGGCCGGGACTATGGGGCGAGCAGTACTTC
v_gene: TRBV7-6; len: 16; j_gene: TRBJ2-7; abundance: few; d_gene: TRBD1; CDR3aa: CASSSHRDRGIYEQYF; CDR3nt: TGTGCCAGCAGCTCACACCGGGACAGGGGAATCTACGAGCAGTACTTC
v_gene: TRBV5-6; len: 15; j_gene: TRBJ2-5; abundance: .; d_gene: .; CDR3aa: CASSLERVLRETQYF; CDR3nt: TGTGCCAGCAGCTTGGAAAGGGTCCTACGGGAGACCCAGTACTTC
v_gene: TRBV20-1; len: 17; j_gene: TRBJ2-5; abundance: .; d_gene: .; CDR3aa: CSARGKRVRLEGETQYF; CDR3nt: TGCAGTGCTAGAGGAAAAAGAGTAAGACTAGAGGGAGAGACCCAGTACTTC
v_gene: TRBV7-9; len: 14; j_gene: TRBJ2-4; abundance: few; d_gene: TRBD1; CDR3aa: CASSYTGELNIQYF; CDR3nt: TGTGCCAGCAGCTATACAGGGGAACTAAACATTCAGTACTTC
v_gene: TRBV7-9; len: 13; j_gene: TRBJ2-2; abundance: .; d_gene: .; CDR3aa: CASGGTNTGELFF; CDR3nt: TGTGCCAGCGGAGGGACGAACACCGGGGAGCTGTTTTTT
v_gene: TRBV12-3/TRBV12-4; len: 16; j_gene: TRBJ2-3; abundance: few; d_gene: TRBD1; CDR3aa: CASSRAGGAGTDTQYF; CDR3nt: TGTGCCAGCAGTCGAGCAGGGGGCGCGGGAACAGATACGCAGTATTTT
v_gene: TRBV25-1; len: 17; j_gene: TRBJ2-4; abundance: .; d_gene: TRBD1; CDR3aa: CASSEYRGRGAKNIQYF; CDR3nt: TGTGCCAGCAGTGAGTACAGGGGGAGAGGGGCCAAAAACATTCAGTACTTC
v_gene: TRBV6-6; len: 13; j_gene: TRBJ1-2; abundance: many; d_gene: .; CDR3aa: CASSYQGTYGYTF; CDR3nt: TGTGCCAGCAGTTACCAAGGGACCTATGGCTACACCTTC
v_gene: TRBV19; len: 14; j_gene: TRBJ2-5; abundance: few; d_gene: TRBD1; CDR3aa: CASSRDRGPETQYF; CDR3nt: TGTGCCAGTAGTAGGGACAGGGGGCCAGAGACCCAGTACTTC
v_gene: TRBV13; len: 18; j_gene: TRBJ2-1; abundance: few; d_gene: TRBD2; CDR3aa: CASSLLAGGPHLYNEQFF; CDR3nt: TGTGCCAGCAGCTTACTAGCGGGGGGGCCCCACCTATACAATGAGCAGTTCTTC
v_gene: TRBV29-1; len: 12; j_gene: TRBJ1-4; abundance: few; d_gene: .; CDR3aa: CSVEGAGEKLFF; CDR3nt: TGCAGCGTTGAAGGGGCTGGCGAAAAACTGTTTTTT
v_gene: TRBV7-8; len: 13; j_gene: TRBJ2-7; abundance: .; d_gene: .; CDR3aa: CASSLGTQYEQYF; CDR3nt: TGTGCCAGCAGCCTGGGGACTCAATACGAGCAGTACTTC
v_gene: TRBV5-1; len: 15; j_gene: TRBJ2-1; abundance: few; d_gene: .; CDR3aa: CASSLNSGAYNEQFF; CDR3nt: TGCGCCAGCAGCTTGAATTCGGGGGCTTACAATGAGCAGTTCTTC
v_gene: TRBV10-3; len: 11; j_gene: TRBJ1-1; abundance: .; d_gene: .; CDR3aa: CAISAAGEAFF; CDR3nt: TGTGCCATCAGTGCAGCAGGGGAAGCTTTCTTT
v_gene: TRBV4-3; len: 15; j_gene: TRBJ2-1; abundance: many; d_gene: TRBD2; CDR3aa: CASSQEGLAPHEQFF; CDR3nt: TGCGCCAGCAGCCAAGAGGGACTAGCACCCCATGAGCAGTTCTTC
v_gene: TRBV5-1; len: 14; j_gene: TRBJ2-5; abundance: few; d_gene: .; CDR3aa: CASSLWGNAETQYF; CDR3nt: TGCGCCAGCAGCTTGTGGGGGAACGCAGAGACCCAGTACTTC
v_gene: TRBV5-1; len: 16; j_gene: TRBJ2-7; abundance: .; d_gene: TRBD2; CDR3aa: CASSLPGGAPTGEQYF; CDR3nt: TGCGCCAGCAGCTTACCGGGGGGAGCTCCTACTGGGGAGCAGTACTTC
v_gene: TRBV5-1; len: 14; j_gene: TRBJ2-2; abundance: few; d_gene: .; CDR3aa: CASRTERARGELFF; CDR3nt: TGCGCCAGCAGGACCGAACGCGCAAGGGGGGAGCTGTTTTTT
v_gene: TRBV12-3/TRBV12-4; len: 13; j_gene: TRBJ1-1; abundance: few; d_gene: TRBD1; CDR3aa: CASSRGQGAGAFF; CDR3nt: TGTGCCAGCAGCAGAGGACAGGGGGCTGGAGCTTTCTTT
v_gene: TRBV12-3/TRBV12-4; len: 15; j_gene: TRBJ1-1; abundance: .; d_gene: .; CDR3aa: CASSLWDRTNGGAFF; CDR3nt: TGTGCCAGCAGTTTATGGGACCGAACTAACGGGGGAGCTTTCTTT
v_gene: TRBV18; len: 14; j_gene: TRBJ2-5; abundance: few; d_gene: .; CDR3aa: CASSPPHIQETQYF; CDR3nt: TGTGCCAGCTCACCACCCCATATCCAAGAGACCCAGTACTTC
v_gene: TRBV3-1; len: 16; j_gene: TRBJ2-1; abundance: .; d_gene: TRBD2; CDR3aa: CASSRFPGLANNEQFF; CDR3nt: TGTGCCAGCAGCAGATTTCCGGGACTAGCAAACAATGAGCAGTTCTTC
v_gene: TRBV5-1; len: 15; j_gene: TRBJ2-7; abundance: few; d_gene: .; CDR3aa: CASSLGPPKPGAQYF; CDR3nt: TGCGCCAGCAGCTTGGGACCACCGAAGCCCGGAGCGCAGTACTTC
v_gene: TRBV9; len: 14; j_gene: TRBJ2-1; abundance: few; d_gene: .; CDR3aa: CASSVTSSYNEQFF; CDR3nt: TGTGCCAGCAGCGTAACTAGCTCCTACAATGAGCAGTTCTTC
v_gene: TRBV20-1; len: 16; j_gene: TRBJ2-1; abundance: .; d_gene: .; CDR3aa: CSAGDLRLGAYNEQFF; CDR3nt: TGCAGTGCTGGGGACTTGCGACTTGGAGCTTACAATGAGCAGTTCTTC
v_gene: TRBV15; len: 16; j_gene: TRBJ2-1; abundance: .; d_gene: TRBD1; CDR3aa: CATSRDGQVLSNEQFF; CDR3nt: TGTGCCACCAGCAGAGATGGACAGGTCCTCTCCAATGAGCAGTTCTTC
v_gene: TRBV20-1; len: 17; j_gene: TRBJ2-1; abundance: .; d_gene: TRBD2; CDR3aa: CSARSASGRRSYNEQFF; CDR3nt: TGCAGTGCTAGGTCGGCTAGCGGGAGGAGGTCCTACAATGAGCAGTTCTTC
v_gene: TRBV12-3/TRBV12-4; len: 16; j_gene: TRBJ2-1; abundance: .; d_gene: .; CDR3aa: CASSFKRILLDNEQFF; CDR3nt: TGTGCCAGCAGTTTTAAGAGGATTTTGCTGGACAATGAGCAGTTCTTC
v_gene: TRBV18; len: 15; j_gene: TRBJ2-1; abundance: .; d_gene: .; CDR3aa: CASSPLPGTYNEQFF; CDR3nt: TGTGCCAGCTCACCTTTGCCAGGCACCTACAATGAGCAGTTCTTC
v_gene: TRBV15; len: 16; j_gene: TRBJ1-5; abundance: .; d_gene: .; CDR3aa: CATSRDLVRRDQPQHF; CDR3nt: TGTGCCACCAGCAGAGACTTGGTCAGGAGAGATCAGCCCCAGCATTTT
v_gene: TRBV4-1; len: 22; j_gene: TRBJ2-1; abundance: few; d_gene: TRBD2; CDR3aa: CASSQDPAGLAGTSMAYNEQFF; CDR3nt: TGCGCCAGCAGCCAAGACCCTGCTGGGCTAGCGGGAACCTCCATGGCCTACAATGAGCAGTTCTTC
v_gene: TRBV12-3/TRBV12-4; len: 15; j_gene: TRBJ2-3; abundance: few; d_gene: TRBD2; CDR3aa: CASSLRLAGGYTQYF; CDR3nt: TGTGCCAGCAGTTTAAGACTAGCGGGGGGATATACGCAGTATTTT
v_gene: TRBV5-6; len: 16; j_gene: TRBJ2-3; abundance: .; d_gene: .; CDR3aa: CASSLEVGGSTDTQYF; CDR3nt: TGTGCCAGCAGCTTGGAGGTGGGGGGAAGCACAGATACGCAGTATTTT
v_gene: TRBV7-9; len: 15; j_gene: TRBJ2-7; abundance: few; d_gene: .; CDR3aa: CASSLVAGQLYEQYF; CDR3nt: TGTGCCAGCAGCTTAGTGGCAGGGCAGCTTTACGAGCAGTACTTC
v_gene: TRBV4-1; len: 16; j_gene: TRBJ2-4; abundance: few; d_gene: .; CDR3aa: CASSPRTVLAKNIQYF; CDR3nt: TGCGCCAGCAGCCCCCGGACAGTCCTAGCCAAAAACATTCAGTACTTC
v_gene: TRBV3-1; len: 16; j_gene: TRBJ2-3; abundance: .; d_gene: .; CDR3aa: CASSHARGVSTDTQYF; CDR3nt: TGTGCCAGCAGCCACGCCCGCGGGGTTAGCACAGATACGCAGTATTTT
v_gene: TRBV20-1; len: 15; j_gene: TRBJ2-6; abundance: .; d_gene: .; CDR3aa: CSARVGEGGANVLTF; CDR3nt: TGCAGTGCAAGAGTGGGGGAAGGGGGGGCCAACGTCCTGACTTTC
v_gene: TRBV5-1; len: 15; j_gene: TRBJ1-2; abundance: few; d_gene: TRBD1; CDR3aa: CASSSRQGYSYGYTF; CDR3nt: TGCGCCAGCAGCTCAAGACAGGGTTACAGCTATGGCTACACCTTC
v_gene: TRBV20-1; len: 14; j_gene: TRBJ1-6; abundance: few; d_gene: .; CDR3aa: CSAIKDGYNSPLHF; CDR3nt: TGCAGTGCTATCAAGGACGGATATAATTCACCCCTCCACTTT
v_gene: TRBV5-1; len: 19; j_gene: TRBJ2-5; abundance: few; d_gene: TRBD2; CDR3aa: CASSFGTGTSGRVQETQYF; CDR3nt: TGCGCCAGCAGCTTTGGCACCGGGACTAGCGGGAGGGTCCAAGAGACCCAGTACTTC
v_gene: TRBV4-2; len: 14; j_gene: TRBJ2-1; abundance: many; d_gene: .; CDR3aa: CASSQDHEVNEQFF; CDR3nt: TGTGCCAGCAGCCAAGATCATGAGGTCAATGAGCAGTTCTTC
v_gene: TRBV29-1; len: 12; j_gene: TRBJ2-5; abundance: many; d_gene: TRBD2; CDR3aa: CSVVSGSETQYF; CDR3nt: TGCAGCGTTGTAAGCGGGAGCGAGACCCAGTACTTC
v_gene: TRBV27; len: 16; j_gene: TRBJ2-1; abundance: .; d_gene: .; CDR3aa: CASSLRDFQPYNEQFF; CDR3nt: TGTGCCAGCAGTTTAAGGGACTTCCAACCCTACAATGAGCAGTTCTTC
v_gene: TRBV7-9; len: 13; j_gene: TRBJ2-7; abundance: .; d_gene: .; CDR3aa: CASSLPPLYEQYF; CDR3nt: TGTGCCAGCAGCTTACCCCCCCTCTACGAGCAGTACTTC
v_gene: TRBV6-1; len: 13; j_gene: TRBJ2-6; abundance: .; d_gene: .; CDR3aa: CASSQTGANVLTF; CDR3nt: TGTGCCAGCAGTCAAACTGGGGCCAACGTCCTGACTTTC